This T cell receptor beta chain was captured by sequencing in a study of T cells after yellow fever vaccination (dated by TCRdb to between 2017 and 2020). With respect to the entire study: The SMART-Seq v4 Ultra Low Input RNA kit was used to prepare libraries from fractions with low cell numbers. To follow T-cell clones before and after both primary and booster YFV17D yellow fever vaccination, bulk TCR alpha and beta repertoires underwent longitudinal sequencing. Two healthy male donors made up the cohort, one aged 18 to 29 years and the other aged 30 to 40 years. Blood was collected at multiple timepoints before and after primary and secondary immunization, and bulk PBMC replicates and cell subsets were isolated. Findings and caveats that apply to the study as a whole: The secondary T-cell response was weaker than the primary response but faster, peaking on day 5 instead of day 15. Because the study included only a couple of donors, the extent to which the findings can be generalized is limited. FACS-sorted repertoires could contain abundant contaminating clonotypes from the bulk population, so computational filtering was required. A small share of clonotypes was detected in both CD4 and CD8 compartments, with the overlap likely arising from convergent recombination. After the booster, most of the clones that had expanded following primary vaccination were detected again (just under 97% of CD4 and around 90% of CD8), which suggests that memory was broadly maintained.

Synthesis of TCR cDNA relied on 5'RACE template switching, a step that introduced a universal primer site along with unique molecular identifiers. Priming for cDNA synthesis came from both the TCR alpha and TCR beta constant segments. Libraries were amplified in two PCR steps, with sample barcodes and sequencing adapters added in the second step. Sequencing of libraries was performed on Illumina HiSeq 2500 (2x100 bp) or NovaSeq (2x150 bp). Processing in the source paper ran as follows. Demultiplexing of reads and collapsing into UMI consensus sequences were performed with MIGEC, and V(D)J alignment was carried out with MiXCR. Using edgeR on replicate PBMC samples, clonotypes were called vaccine-responding if FDR was below 0.01 and the log2 fold change was above 5 up to day 15. CD4 or CD8 identity was assigned to each bulk clonotype according to whether the clonotype was present at higher abundance in the sequenced CD4 repertoire or the sequenced CD8 repertoire. Using fastp trimming at Q25 and MiXCR clonotype assembly, TCRdb reanalyzed the public sequencing data and kept in-frame beta chains. Each CDR3 protein gets just one entry, which takes the most common genes and DNA from the rows behind it. The V and J calls were determined by TCRdb, not by the authors. The sample contains tens of thousands of distinct CDR3 sequences, 6.5% to 8% of them found a single time. Together, the top ten hold about 40% of the sample.

The treatment or condition label of this sample denotes: live attenuated yellow fever vaccine strain. A standard Ficoll-Paque protocol was used to isolate PBMCs from peripheral blood. Dynabeads CD4 and CD8 positive selection kits were used to isolate the CD4 and CD8 T-cell fractions. TriZol was used to extract RNA from bulk PBMCs, CD4 and CD8 fractions, and dextramer-positive and dextramer-negative fractions. The junction shows trimming of 1 base on V and 4 bases on J, plus 7 bases between the germline ends. The CDR3 spans 12 residues, from the cysteine through the phenylalanine. Only the CDR3 region is kept as DNA, spanning 36 bases read in frame from base 1. In the germline V gene, CDR1 corresponds to SQVTM and CDR2 to ANQGSEA. This clonotype was seen many times. This clone's antigen is unknown. Per-base qualities were not stored, and no clone one base away is much larger.

The sample was CD8+ T cells sorted from PBMCs, taken 15 days after the yellow fever booster vaccination. This TCR derives from a man between 25 and 39 years old who received the YFV17D yellow fever vaccine. The chain joins TRBV29-1 to TRBJ1-2; the D gene cannot be resolved reliably. For the CDR3, the sequence is CSVEGRFYGYTF. The nucleotide sequence is TGCAGCGTTGAAGGACGGTTCTATGGCTACACCTTC. The variable domain in full, with residues beyond the CDR3 obtained from the reference TRBV29-1 and TRBJ1-2 genes, is SAVISQKPSRDICQRGTSLTIQCQVDSQVTMMFWYRQQPGQSLTLIATANQGSEATYESGFVIDKFPISRPNLTFSTLTVSNMSPEDSSIYLCSVEGRFYGYTFGSGTRLTVV.